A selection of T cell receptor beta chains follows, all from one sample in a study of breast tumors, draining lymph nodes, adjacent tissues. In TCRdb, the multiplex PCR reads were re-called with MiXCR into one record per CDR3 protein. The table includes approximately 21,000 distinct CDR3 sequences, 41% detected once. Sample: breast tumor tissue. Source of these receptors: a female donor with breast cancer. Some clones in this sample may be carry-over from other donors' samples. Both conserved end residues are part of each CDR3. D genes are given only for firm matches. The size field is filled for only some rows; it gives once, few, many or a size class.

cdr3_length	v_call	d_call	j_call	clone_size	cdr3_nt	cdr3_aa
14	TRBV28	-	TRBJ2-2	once	TGTGCCAGCAGTTTAAGTTGGAACACCGGGGAGCTGTTTTTT	CASSLSWNTGELFF
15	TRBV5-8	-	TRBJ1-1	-	TGTGCCAGCAGCTGGGCACAGGTGGAGGACACTGAAGCTTTCTTT	CASSWAQVEDTEAFF
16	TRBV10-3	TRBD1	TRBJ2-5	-	TGTGCCATCAGTGTCGGAAACAGGGGGCTGGATGAGACCCAGTACTTC	CAISVGNRGLDETQYF
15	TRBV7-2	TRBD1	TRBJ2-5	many	TGTGCCAGCAGCTTATGGGGCAGGGGGCAAGAGACCCAGTACTTC	CASSLWGRGQETQYF
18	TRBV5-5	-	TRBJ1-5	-	TGTGCCAGCAGCCAATACTTAGTTGACAGGCCGGGGAAGGAGCCCCAGCATTTT	CASSQYLVDRPGKEPQHF
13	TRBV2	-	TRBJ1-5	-	TGTGCCAGCAGTGTCAGGTTGGGGCAGCCCCAGCATTTT	CASSVRLGQPQHF
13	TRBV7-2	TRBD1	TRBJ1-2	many	TGTGCCAGCAGCTCGCCGAACAGGGGGGGCTACACCTTC	CASSSPNRGGYTF
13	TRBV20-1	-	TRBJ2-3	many	TGCAGTGCCCCGTCCGGATTCACAGATACGCAGTATTTT	CSAPSGFTDTQYF
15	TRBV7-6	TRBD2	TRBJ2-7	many	TGTGCCAGCAGCCCAGGGACTAGCGGAACCTACGAGCAGTACTTC	CASSPGTSGTYEQYF
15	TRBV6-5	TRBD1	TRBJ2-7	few	TGTGCCAGCAGTACCGGACAGGTCCACTCCTACGAGCAGTACTTC	CASSTGQVHSYEQYF
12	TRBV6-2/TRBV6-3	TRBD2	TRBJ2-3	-	TGTGCCAGCAGCCGCGGGGGGGATACGCAGTATTTT	CASSRGGDTQYF
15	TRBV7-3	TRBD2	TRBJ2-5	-	TGTGCCAGCAGCAGTCTAGCGGGGGGGCGAGAGACCCAGTGCTTC	CASSSLAGGRETQCF
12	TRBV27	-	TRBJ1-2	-	TGTGCCAGCAGTCGGGGGAACTATGGCTACACCTTC	CASSRGNYGYTF
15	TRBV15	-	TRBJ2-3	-	TGTGCCACCAGCAGAGATCTGCGGGGTGCAGATACGCAGTATTTT	CATSRDLRGADTQYF
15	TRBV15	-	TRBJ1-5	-	TGTGCCACCAGCAGAGAATATCAGGGCAATCAGCCCCAGCATTTT	CATSREYQGNQPQHF
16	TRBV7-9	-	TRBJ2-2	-	TGTGCCAGCAGCTTAGGTCCTGTGGCGGTCACCGGGGAGCTGTTTTTT	CASSLGPVAVTGELFF
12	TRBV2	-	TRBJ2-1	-	TGTGCCAGCAGGAGCGAGGGATTTCTGCAGTTCTTC	CASRSEGFLQFF
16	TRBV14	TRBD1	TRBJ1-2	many	TGTGCCAGCAGCCAAGAAGGTCGTAAAGGGGGCTTTGGCTACACCTTC	CASSQEGRKGGFGYTF
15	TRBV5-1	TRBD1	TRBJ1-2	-	TGCGCCAGCAGCCCTCGGGACAGGGCTGACTATGGCTACACCTTC	CASSPRDRADYGYTF
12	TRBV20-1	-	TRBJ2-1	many	TGCAGTGCTCTCTTCTCCTACAATGAGCAGTTCTTC	CSALFSYNEQFF
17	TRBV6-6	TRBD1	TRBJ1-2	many	TGTGCCAGCAGTTACTCAGGCAGGGGGGTAGCTAACTATGGCTACACCTTC	CASSYSGRGVANYGYTF
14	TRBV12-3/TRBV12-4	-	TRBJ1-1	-	TGTGCCAGCAGCCCCAGGGGCCTGAACACTGAAGCTTTCTTT	CASSPRGLNTEAFF
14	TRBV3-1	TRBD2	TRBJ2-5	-	TGTGCCAGCAGCCCGCCGGGGGGGCATGGGACCCAGTACTTC	CASSPPGGHGTQYF
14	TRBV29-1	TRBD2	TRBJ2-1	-	TGCAGCGTCGCGGGACTAGCAAGGTACAATGAGCAGTTCTTC	CSVAGLARYNEQFF
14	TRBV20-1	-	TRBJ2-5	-	TGCAGTGCTAGATTACAGGGTCGGGGGGCGACCCAGTACTTC	CSARLQGRGATQYF